These 12 T cell receptor beta chains share one sample of origin, sequenced in a study of blood T cell repertoires in COVID-19. Only in-frame clones appear in the TCRdb table, and some are missing; sequencing was by immunoSEQ multiplex PCR. Here the sample spans over 200,000 clones, around 75% being singletons. Sequencing was performed on peripheral blood. These receptors all come from a human donor in a cohort sampled during active COVID-19.

The chain is built from TRBV11-3 and TRBJ2-5, with D possibly TRBD2 on 5 matching bases. This CDR3 is built from 15 residues. Germline loops: CDR1 SGHNT, CDR2 YENEEA. The ends were cut back, 0 bases at V and 4 bases at J, with 12 bases in the middle. This chain's CDR3 is CASSLEAGVGETQYF. CDR3 DNA sequence: TGTGCCAGCAGCTTAGAGGCCGGGGTAGGAGAGACCCAGTACTTC.

This clone came up a few times. This chain uses TRBV27 with TRBJ1-2, with D perhaps TRBD1 (5 bases). The CDR3 extends over 15 amino acids. CDR1 and CDR2 (germline): MNHEY, SMNVEV (reference sequence). V was cut by 0 bases and J by 4 bases, with 12 bases left in between. CDR3 protein: CASSLSQGEAYGYTF. The CDR3 DNA follows: TGTGCCAGCAGTTTATCTCAGGGTGAGGCCTATGGCTACACCTTC.

The chain is built from TRBV6-6 and TRBJ2-7; the D is unclear. Germline V gene data show CDR1 as MNHNY and CDR2 as SVGAGI (reference sequence). The CDR3 length is 13 residues. Trimming took off 4 bases at V and 4 bases at J, with 11 bases between the two ends. The CDR3 sequence: CASSFSPLYEQYF. DNA for the CDR3: TGTGCCAGCAGTTTTTCCCCTCTGTACGAGCAGTACTTC.

This clone was seen just once. The chain recombines TRBV28 with TRBJ2-7; TRBD1 agrees at 7 bases. J lost 4 bases, V lost 7 bases, and 16 bases had no gene match. The germline V gene has CDR1 MDHEN and CDR2 SYDVKM. CDR3 length: 16 amino acids. CDR3 loop: CASTISSRDRAYEQYF. The CDR3 DNA is TGTGCCAGCACCATATCTTCCCGTGACAGGGCATACGAGCAGTACTTC.

The chain carries TRBV5-6 and TRBJ2-7, with D tentatively TRBD1 (6 bases). Germline-derived CDR1 and CDR2 are SGHDT and YYEEEE. Trimming took off 4 bases at V and 2 bases at J, with 16 bases between the two ends. The CDR3 consists of 15 residues. The CDR3 DNA sequence: TGTGCCAGCAGCCCACTAGGACAGCGAACCTACGAGCAGTACTTC. Its protein is CASSPLGQRTYEQYF. Full variable domain (rest looked up from reference TRBV5-6 and TRBJ2-7): DAGVTQSPTHLIKTRGQQVTLRCSPKSGHDTVSWYQQALGQGPQFIFQYYEEEERQRGNFPDRFSGHQFPNYSSELNVNALLLGDSALYLCASSPLGQRTYEQYFGPGTRLTVT.

This chain links TRBV24-1 with TRBJ2-1, with a weak D call TRBD2 (6 bases). This CDR3 is built from 12 residues. V was pared by 9 bases and J by 4 bases, with 9 bases between. Germline lookup yields CDR1 KGHDR and CDR2 SFDVKD. The CDR3 loop reads CATGGLYNEQFF. The CDR3 DNA follows: TGTGCCACCGGGGGACTGTACAATGAGCAGTTCTTC.

The V and J genes are TRBV6-1 and TRBJ2-5, with D possibly being TRBD2 (6 bases). Germline V CDR1 and CDR2: MNHNS, SASEGT. V lost 1 base to trimming and J lost 11 bases, with 14 bases between them. CDR3 length equals 13 residues. The CDR3 sequence is CASSEGQGREQYF. The CDR3 coding sequence is TGTGCCAGCAGTGAAGGTCAGGGTCGGGAGCAGTACTTC.

The rearrangement links TRBV4-3 to TRBJ1-4; D not resolved. The CDR3 sequence is 15 residues long. In germline, CDR1 is LGHNA, CDR2 YSLEER. The V and J ends lost 1 base and 6 bases respectively, with 12 bases between them. The CDR3 bases are TGCGCCAGCAGCCAAGTGACCCAGCGATATGAAAAACTGTTTTTT. The encoded protein is CASSQVTQRYEKLFF.

This clone appeared once. The genes are TRBV27 and TRBJ2-7; TRBD1 matches at 7 bases. Germline V gene data show CDR1 as MNHEY and CDR2 as SMNVEV (reference sequence). After removal of 8 bases from V and 2 bases from J, the junction contained 15 bases not matched to a gene. The CDR3 totals 16 residues. This chain's CDR3 is CASGETGTAGTYEQYF. The CDR3 bases are TGTGCCAGCGGTGAGACAGGGACAGCCGGTACCTACGAGCAGTACTTC.

The gene calls are TRBV3-1 (or the pseudogene TRBV3-2) and TRBJ2-2; 9 nucleotides line up with TRBD2. V lost 0 bases, J lost 1 base, and 6 bases stayed unmatched. CDR3 length: 18 residues. Per germline, CDR1 LGHDT and CDR2 YNNKEL (reference sequence). The CDR3: CASSQDVTSGVNTGELFF. CDR3 DNA: TGTGCCAGCAGCCAAGATGTGACTAGCGGAGTGAACACCGGGGAGCTGTTTTTT.

This clone appeared a few times. The chain links TRBV10-2 to TRBJ2-2, with 11 bases that match TRBD2. CDR3 size: 17 residues. V shed 6 bases and J 2 bases; nucleotides not matched to a gene: 8. Germline V gives CDR1 WSHSY, CDR2 SAAADI. CDR3 DNA sequence: TGCGCCAGCAGAGGGGGACTAGCGGACCTCAACACCGGGGAGCTGTTTTTT. Its translation: CASRGGLADLNTGELFF.

In its sample, this clone was seen many times. The V gene is TRBV19, the J gene TRBJ2-1, with 9 positions matching TRBD1. The length of the CDR3 is 15 residues. Germline V gene lookup returns CDR1 LNHDA and CDR2 SQIVND (reference sequence). Germline trimming cut 5 bases from V and 2 bases from J; bases unmatched to any gene: 4. CDR3 DNA sequence: TGTGCCAGTAGTCCGGACAGGGGAGCCTACAATGAGCAGTTCTTC. This codes for CASSPDRGAYNEQFF.